This T cell receptor beta chain stems from a study of cytomegalovirus exposure and HLA in healthy donors. The protocol was immunoSEQ multiplex PCR, while the TCRdb copy is restricted to in-frame clones and leaves out a portion. Of about 110,000 clones in the sample, approximately 91% were seen once. With V trimmed by 5 bases and J by 2 bases, 6 bases remained unmatched. In germline, CDR1 is SGHTA, CDR2 FQGNSA. This CDR3 is 15 amino acids long. This chain joins TRBV7-2 and TRBJ1-2; 9 bases align to TRBD1. The sample was PBMCs. The clonotype originates from a woman aged 18-35 years in good health and CMV-seronegative. The CDR3 loop reads CASSRPDRGNYGYTF. The CDR3 bases are TGTGCCAGCAGCAGGCCGGACAGGGGAAACTATGGCTACACCTTC. Full variable domain (remainder filled in from reference TRBV7-2 and TRBJ1-2): GAGVSQSPSNKVTEKGKDVELRCDPISGHTALYWYRQSLGQGLEFLIYFQGNSAPDKSGLPSDRFSAERTGGSVSTLTIQRTQQEDSAVYLCASSRPDRGNYGYTFGSGTRLTVV.